This record covers a single T cell receptor (beta chain). Its specificity is unknown. Terminally differentiated effector memory CD45RA+ cells were excluded from the naive CD8 cells, which were CD45RO-negative and positively selected for CCR7. Participating donors were healthy, HIV-negative adults free of recent acute infections or vaccinations. Germline CDR1 is MNHEY and CDR2 is SMNVEV (reference sequence). The CDR3 covers 18 residues. V was clipped by 5 bases and J by 4 bases; unmatched bases: 16. The source of the sample is a study of shared clonotypes between healthy human individuals. General study results and limits: Non-shared clonotypes displayed generation probabilities falling below those of clonotypes present in all four donors.

TCRdb's copy holds only in-frame clones and misses some; the assay was immunoSEQ multiplex PCR. The data hold around 1,900,000 clones, with roughly 93% observed a single time. The source is a man aged 18 to 29 in good health. Some clones in this sample may be carry-over from other donors' samples. The sequenced material came from naive CD8+ T cells from PBMCs. The genes are TRBV27 and TRBJ1-5; 8 bases fit TRBD1. CDR3 amino acids: CASSPIPIDRGRNQPQHF. The CDR3 nucleotides read TGTGCCAGCAGTCCCATACCTATCGACAGGGGAAGGAATCAGCCCCAGCATTTT.